This TCR beta chain appears in the sequencing data of a study of blood T cell repertoires in COVID-19. CDR3 length: 18 residues. The germline CDR1 and CDR2 sequences are MNHEY and SMNVEV (reference sequence). V lost 6 bases and J lost 0, with 21 bases in between. The repertoire was sequenced with immunoSEQ multiplex PCR; TCRdb's copy has only in-frame clones and lacks some. Here the sample spans about 140,000 clones, 80% to 85% being singletons. The sample comprised peripheral blood. This chain links TRBV27 with TRBJ1-5, with D unclear. The receptor was derived from a woman aged 55-70 years with acute or convalescent COVID-19. The CDR3 reads CASSPFSYSTGSNQPQHF. The CDR3 DNA reads TGTGCCAGCAGCCCCTTCTCCTATTCGACTGGTAGCAATCAGCCCCAGCATTTT.